This T cell receptor (beta chain) was recovered during a study of blood T cell repertoires in COVID-19. Across the study: Sites in the United States, Italy and Spain provided acute and convalescent COVID-19 samples. PBMCs, B-cell-depleted T cells, or T cells provided the cDNA or gDNA that made up the material.

In the original analysis: Estimates of nucleated cell counts were drawn from the amplification of reference gene primers. Sequencing was performed with immunoSEQ multiplex PCR; in TCRdb, only in-frame clones are kept and a portion is missing. The V and J calls and clone size were taken over from that table, and D and trimming were inferred from the DNA. The top ten hold around 3.9% of the sample, which has around 60,000 clones, about 88% seen once. Germline CDR1 is MNHEY and CDR2 is SVGEGT. Trimming stripped 6 bases from V and 7 bases from J, with 19 bases between. The CDR3 runs 15 residues. The chain links TRBV6-2 or TRBV6-3 to TRBJ2-1; a possible D gene is TRBD2 (5 bases). Sequences were obtained from peripheral blood. The clonotype was recovered from a man between 70 and 80 years old with acute or convalescent COVID-19. Written as DNA, the CDR3 is TGTGCCAGCAGATACGACCAGATCGGGGAGAATGAGCAGTTCTTC. This encodes CASRYDQIGENEQFF.